This T cell receptor (beta chain) was identified during a study of post-analysis software for immune sequencing data. Findings and limits, study-wide: In patients, roughly 5 TRBV segments were more frequent than in controls, with TRBV5-6, TRBV5-1 and TRBV20-1 among them. Controls showed significantly higher normalized Chao1 diversity than did multiple sclerosis patients.

Germline CDR1 and CDR2: MNHEY and SVGAGI. CDR3 length: 14 amino acids. Deletions cut 0 bases from V and 5 bases from J, with 8 bases between. Each TCR beta cDNA library carried unique molecular identifiers. Via MiXCR, TCRdb re-called the PCR reads, giving one row per CDR3 protein. The sample lists roughly 670,000 distinct CDR3 sequences, 55% to 70% seen once, with about 11% in the top ten. With regard to this clonotype: Its antigen is not identified.

The J gene is TRBJ1-5, the V gene TRBV6-5; D call uncertain. The sequence came from a girl aged 2-10 years with multiple sclerosis. Sample: blood. CDR3 sequence: CASSYSRADQPQHF. The CDR3 bases are TGTGCCAGCAGTTACTCAAGGGCGGATCAGCCCCAGCATTTT.